One sample yielded the 17 T cell receptor beta chains listed below, sequenced in a study of blood T cell repertoires in COVID-19. The protocol was immunoSEQ multiplex PCR, while the TCRdb copy is restricted to in-frame clones and leaves out a portion. The sample contains about 210,000 clones, 84% of which appear only once. The specimen sequenced was peripheral blood. The receptors derive from a man between 50 and 59 years old with active or convalescent COVID-19.

V usage is TRBV2 and J usage is TRBJ1-6, with 8 positions matching TRBD1. The CDR3 totals 13 residues. The V segment lost 7 bases and the J segment 10 bases; nucleotides outside the gene matches: 6. Germline-derived CDR1 and CDR2 are SNHLY and FYNNEI. The CDR3 region has the DNA TGTGCCAGCACCTACAGGGGGGTCTCACCCCTCCACTTT. This translates into CASTYRGVSPLHF.

V is TRBV18 and J is TRBJ2-1; D ambiguous. Trimming stripped 6 bases from V and 8 bases from J, with 14 bases between. Looked up from germline, CDR1 is KGHSH and CDR2 is LQKENI. The CDR3 is made up of 13 amino acids. The CDR3 protein is CASSPHEVDEQFF. CDR3 bases: TGTGCCAGCTCCCCTCATGAGGTCGATGAGCAGTTCTTC.

The chain recombines TRBV18 with TRBJ2-2; 7 nucleotides match TRBD2. Germline trimming cut 0 bases from V and 3 bases from J; bases unmatched to any gene: 7. Looked up from germline, CDR1 is KGHSH and CDR2 is LQKENI. The CDR3 is 17 amino acids. CDR3: CASSPPKRGGDTGELFF. DNA of the CDR3: TGTGCCAGCTCACCACCGAAAAGGGGAGGGGACACCGGGGAGCTGTTTTTT.

The V call is TRBV7-9, the J call TRBJ2-5; TRBD1 aligns across 11 bases. Trimming cost V 5 bases and J 5 bases; bases outside gene matches: 7. This CDR3 is built from 15 residues. CDR1 is SEHNR, CDR2 FQNEAQ, per germline (reference sequence). CDR3 in DNA: TGTGCCAGCAGCCCCTGGGACAGGGGGGACGAGACCCAGTACTTC. Amino acid sequence: CASSPWDRGDETQYF.

The V and J genes are TRBV25-1 and TRBJ2-7; TRBD2 matches 10 bases. CDR1 and CDR2 (germline): MGHDK, SYGVNS. J gave up 12 bases and V 0 bases, and 8 bases lay outside the gene matches. The CDR3 consists of 14 residues. The CDR3 DNA is TGTGCCAGCAGTGAATATGTAGCGGGGGGCCCGTTGTACGTC. It yields the protein CASSEYVAGGPLYV.

This sequence joins TRBV7-2 and TRBJ1-4; D perhaps matches TRBD1 (6 bases). V lost 2 bases, J lost 6 bases, and 10 bases lay in between. The CDR3 extends over 14 amino acids. In germline, CDR1 is SGHTA, CDR2 FQGNSA. CDR3 residues: CASSLIRGDEKLFF. In DNA form, the CDR3 reads TGTGCCAGCAGCTTAATCAGGGGTGATGAAAAACTGTTTTTT.

The chain uses TRBV27 and TRBJ1-5, with D perhaps matching TRBD1 (6 bases). The V and J ends lost 8 bases and 6 bases respectively, with 14 bases between them. The length of the CDR3 is 13 residues. Germline V gene data show CDR1 as MNHEY and CDR2 as SMNVEV (reference sequence). The CDR3 spells CASGPTGVQPQHF. CDR3 in DNA: TGTGCCAGCGGGCCGACAGGCGTTCAGCCCCAGCATTTT.

The chain carries TRBV21-1 and TRBJ1-3; the table names TRBD1, a call not compared with the DNA. TRBV21-1 is an annotated pseudogene. This CDR3 is built from 17 residues. CDR3 in DNA: TGTGCCAGCAGCAAGATCCTGTCCTGGGACAGGGGGAACACCATATATTTT. It codes for CASSKILSWDRGNTIYF.

This clone was detected a few times. The CDR3 sequence: CAWSEETGAVEQYF. In DNA form, the CDR3 reads TGTGCCTGGAGTGAGGAGACAGGGGCAGTCGAGCAGTACTTC. The chain combines TRBV30 with TRBJ2-7, with 8 nucleotides matching TRBD1. Germline lookup yields CDR1 GTSNPN and CDR2 SVGIG (reference sequence). CDR3 length equals 14 residues. The junction had 8 bases not matched to a gene; V was cut back by 1 base and J by 6 bases.

The gene calls are TRBV5-1 and TRBJ2-5, with D possibly being TRBD1 (6 bases). CDR3 length: 14 residues. The germline V gene has CDR1 SGHRS and CDR2 YFSETQ. Trimming shortened V by 0 bases and J by 4 bases, and 10 bases separated the two germline ends. The CDR3 coding sequence is TGCGCCAGCAGCTTGGCAATCAGGGGAGAGACCCAGTACTTC. It yields the protein CASSLAIRGETQYF.

The genes are TRBV4-3 and TRBJ2-3, with D maybe TRBD2 (6 bases). V lost 0 bases and J 5 bases, leaving 18 bases between the germline ends. The V gene's germline CDR1 is LGHNA and CDR2 YSLEER. There are 17 residues in the CDR3. The CDR3 DNA is TGCGCCAGCAGCCAAGATAAGTGGTCCGGGGGAGGAGATACGCAGTATTTT. It specifies CASSQDKWSGGGDTQYF.

This sequence joins TRBV12-3 or TRBV12-4 and TRBJ1-1; maybe TRBD1 (5 bases). Trimming removed 2 bases from V and 4 bases from J, with 8 bases in between. This CDR3 comprises 13 residues. CDR3 in DNA: TGTGCCAGCAGTTTACAGGGAGGCACTGAAGCTTTCTTT. As protein: CASSLQGGTEAFF.

CDR3 nucleotide sequence: TGTGCCAGCAGTCTTTCGGGGTCTAAGGCTGAAGCTTTCTTT. Amino acids: CASSLSGSKAEAFF. The chain has TRBV27 and TRBJ1-1, with D unclear. With 5 bases removed from V and 6 bases from J, the gap between germline ends came to 16 bases. Per germline, CDR1 MNHEY and CDR2 SMNVEV (reference sequence). This CDR3 spans 14 amino acids.

V usage is TRBV5-4 and J usage is TRBJ2-7; weak D call: TRBD2 (6 bases). The CDR3 length is 15 residues. Trimming left V 0 bases short and J 6 bases short, with 16 bases between. Looked up from germline, CDR1 is SGHNT and CDR2 is YYREEE (reference sequence). CDR3 amino acids: CASSLGGVSTCEQYV. DNA of the CDR3: TGTGCCAGCAGCTTGGGGGGGGTCTCGACCTGCGAGCAGTACGTC.

The genes are TRBV18 and TRBJ2-1; no definite D call. Germline values: CDR1 KGHSH, CDR2 LQKENI. This CDR3 region has 13 residues. The ends were cut back, 4 bases at V and 5 bases at J, with 9 bases in the middle. The CDR3 region is CASSLGSDNEQFF. For the CDR3, the DNA is TGTGCCAGCTCACTCGGGTCCGACAATGAGCAGTTCTTC.

The rearrangement links TRBV5-6 to TRBJ2-3, with D uncertain. V shed 1 base and J shed 2 bases, with 5 bases lying between them. This CDR3 is built from 13 residues. Per the germline V gene, CDR1 is SGHDT and CDR2 is YYEEEE. DNA for the CDR3: TGTGCCAGCAGCTTGCAGTTCACAGATACGCAGTATTTT. It yields the protein CASSLQFTDTQYF.

In nucleotides, the CDR3 is TGTGCCAGCAGGAGACAGCAAGAGACCCAGTACTTC. The encoded protein is CASRRQQETQYF. The chain recombines TRBV2 with TRBJ2-5; TRBD1 might be the D (5 bases). The V gene lost 6 bases and the J gene lost 2 bases, with 7 bases spanning the gap. This CDR3 has 12 amino acids. CDR1 and CDR2 (germline): SNHLY, FYNNEI.